This is a list of T cell receptor beta chains from one sample in a study of blood T cell repertoires in COVID-19. This table comes from immunoSEQ multiplex PCR, and its TCRdb copy is limited to in-frame clones, with some not included. The sample includes some 96,000 clones, 90% of them seen just once. Source material: peripheral blood. Receptors originate from a man aged 55 to 70 with acute or convalescent COVID-19. Both conserved end residues are part of each CDR3. Each record gives: CDR3 DNA, CDR3 protein, D gene, J gene, clone size, V gene. The D gene is left open where the match is weak. Expanded clones are given a class, and other clones once, few, many or no size at all.

TGCGCCAGCAGCCTGGGGCCGACGGGGGATGGCTATGGCTACACCTTC | CASSLGPTGDGYGYTF | - | TRBJ1-2 | - | TRBV5-1
TGCAGCGTTACGACTTACATAAACACCATATATTTT | CSVTTYINTIYF | - | TRBJ1-3 | - | TRBV29-1
TGCGCCAGCAGCGTGGGGGCGGGACTAGCGGGGAATGAGCAGTTCTTC | CASSVGAGLAGNEQFF | TRBD2 | TRBJ2-1 | - | TRBV5-1
TGCAGCGTTGTAATATCTAACTATGGCTACACCTTC | CSVVISNYGYTF | - | TRBJ1-2 | - | TRBV29-1
TGTGCCTGGACCACGGGGAGCAATCAGCCCCAGCATTTT | CAWTTGSNQPQHF | - | TRBJ1-5 | - | TRBV30
TGTGCCAGCAGCGGACAGCTCCAAGAGACCCAGTACTTC | CASSGQLQETQYF | - | TRBJ2-5 | - | TRBV2
TGTGCCACTACACAGGGGAACCTGAACACTGAAGCTTTCTTT | CATTQGNLNTEAFF | TRBD1 | TRBJ1-1 | - | TRBV7-9
TGTGCCAGCAGCTTGGGGGCCGGGACAGAGGGAACCGGGGAGCTGTTTTTT | CASSLGAGTEGTGELFF | TRBD1 | TRBJ2-2 | - | TRBV5-4
TGTGCCAGCAGCTTCAGTTCCTATGGCTACACCTTC | CASSFSSYGYTF | - | TRBJ1-2 | - | TRBV7-2
TGTGCCAGCAGCATAGAGTACAGCTCCTACGAGCAGTACTTC | CASSIEYSSYEQYF | - | TRBJ2-7 | few | TRBV6-5
TGCGCCAGCAGCCAGAGGACTAACTATGGCTACACCTTC | CASSQRTNYGYTF | - | TRBJ1-2 | - | TRBV4-1
TGTGCCAGCTCACCAGGACAGGAGTACCAAGAGACCCAGTACTTC | CASSPGQEYQETQYF | TRBD1 | TRBJ2-5 | - | TRBV18
TGTGCCAGTAGTGGCTCGGGGACTTTTGGGACCCAGTACTTC | CASSGSGTFGTQYF | - | TRBJ2-5 | - | TRBV19
TGTGCCAGCAGTTACTCGACAGTCACTGAAGCTTTCTTT | CASSYSTVTEAFF | - | TRBJ1-1 | - | TRBV6-5
TGTGCCAGCAGCGTAGAAGGCAGGGCAATCAACGCTAACTATGGCTACACCTTC | CASSVEGRAINANYGYTF | - | TRBJ1-2 | few | TRBV9
TGTGCCAGCAGCCAACAGGGCTTCACAGATACGCAGTATTTT | CASSQQGFTDTQYF | - | TRBJ2-3 | - | TRBV4-2
TGTGCCAGCAGCCTAGGACAGGGACCCACTGAAGCTTTCTTT | CASSLGQGPTEAFF | TRBD1 | TRBJ1-1 | - | TRBV9
TGTGCCATCAGTGAGTCGACGGGACAGGGTGTTGGCTACACCTTC | CAISESTGQGVGYTF | TRBD1 | TRBJ1-2 | once | TRBV10-3
TGCGCCAGCAGCCAAGACAGGTACAATTATGGCTACACCTTC | CASSQDRYNYGYTF | - | TRBJ1-2 | - | TRBV4-1
TGTGCCAGCAGACCTGACAGTTATAGCAATCAGCCCCAGCATTTT | CASRPDSYSNQPQHF | - | TRBJ1-5 | - | TRBV6-5
TGTGCCAGCAGCTTAGTTAGGACAGGTGTTGAAGCTTTCTTT | CASSLVRTGVEAFF | TRBD1 | TRBJ1-1 | - | TRBV11-2
TGTGCCAGCGGGACCACTGGGGGGGCCTACGAGCAGTACTTC | CASGTTGGAYEQYF | TRBD2 | TRBJ2-7 | - | TRBV6-5
TGTGCCAGCAGCCGTGGAATAGGGGAAAGCTCTGGGGCCAACGTCCTGACTTTC | CASSRGIGESSGANVLTF | - | TRBJ2-6 | - | TRBV9
TGTGCCAGCAGCCAAGATAGGGGCCAGCCCCAGCATTTT | CASSQDRGQPQHF | - | TRBJ1-5 | - | TRBV3-1/TRBV3-2
TGTGCCTGGAGGCGAGGACTAGCGGGGGTTCGGGCCGGGGAGCTGTTTTTT | CAWRRGLAGVRAGELFF | TRBD2 | TRBJ2-2 | - | TRBV30
TGCGCCAGCAGCTCGACCCAGGGGGCGTATGGAAACACCATATATTTT | CASSSTQGAYGNTIYF | TRBD1 | TRBJ1-3 | - | TRBV5-1
TGTGCCAGCTCACCACTGTCAGGGAACACTGAAGCTTTCTTT | CASSPLSGNTEAFF | - | TRBJ1-1 | once | TRBV18
TGTGCCAGCAGCCCATTGGGGGGGCTAAATGAGCAGTTCTTC | CASSPLGGLNEQFF | - | TRBJ2-1 | - | TRBV13
TGTGCCAGCAGCTTAGGAACAAGCTATGGCTACACCTTC | CASSLGTSYGYTF | - | TRBJ1-2 | - | TRBV7-2
TGTGCCAGCAGTCTACAGGGAAGGAATGAGCAGTTCTTC | CASSLQGRNEQFF | - | TRBJ2-1 | - | TRBV2
TGCGCCAGCAGCTTGGGGACTAGCTTTTCCGGGGAGCTGTTTTTT | CASSLGTSFSGELFF | TRBD2 | TRBJ2-2 | - | TRBV5-1
TGTGCCACCTCTAGCGATACTAACTATGGCTACACCTTC | CATSSDTNYGYTF | - | TRBJ1-2 | few | TRBV15
TGTGCCAGCAGCTTAGGTGGGACAGGGAACTATGGCTACACCTTC | CASSLGGTGNYGYTF | TRBD1 | TRBJ1-2 | once | TRBV7-8
TGTGCCAGCTCACCCAACTCACCCGACAGGGGATCACCCCTCCACTTT | CASSPNSPDRGSPLHF | TRBD1 | TRBJ1-6 | once | TRBV18
TGTGCCAGCTCCAGTGTGGCGGGTGGAAACACCATATATTTT | CASSSVAGGNTIYF | - | TRBJ1-3 | - | TRBV7-9
TGTGCCAGCAGACGGAATCCGACAGGGGAGACCCAGTACTTC | CASRRNPTGETQYF | TRBD1 | TRBJ2-5 | - | TRBV6-4
TGCGCCAGCAGCGATGGGACAGGGGGTCCCCATCAGCCCCAGCATTTT | CASSDGTGGPHQPQHF | TRBD1 | TRBJ1-5 | - | TRBV5-1
TGTGCCAGTAGTAGGGACAGGGAGAGTGAAAAACTGTTTTTT | CASSRDRESEKLFF | TRBD1 | TRBJ1-4 | - | TRBV19
TGTGCCAGCAAAGGAATTGAGTGGAGTGGCTACACCTTC | CASKGIEWSGYTF | - | TRBJ1-2 | - | TRBV6-5
TGTGCCAGCAGCCTGACTCTTGGGGGGGACTCCAGCCGCGGCTACACCTTC | CASSLTLGGDSSRGYTF | - | TRBJ1-2 | - | TRBV3-1/TRBV3-2
TGTGCCAGCAGCCCGGTGTGGACAGAGAACACTGAAGCTTTCTTT | CASSPVWTENTEAFF | - | TRBJ1-1 | - | TRBV11-2
TGTGCCAGTAGAGACCATCCGGGAGAAAAACTGTTTTTT | CASRDHPGEKLFF | - | TRBJ1-4 | - | TRBV19
TGTGCCAGCAGCACGTTCGGGGGGCTCCAAGAGACCCAGTACTTC | CASSTFGGLQETQYF | - | TRBJ2-5 | - | TRBV5-4
TGCAGTGCTCAGGGTAGAACTGAAGCTTTCTTT | CSAQGRTEAFF | - | TRBJ1-1 | - | TRBV20-1
TGTGCCAGCAGCTTTGGAGCAGGGCAAAGGACTGAAGCTTTCTTT | CASSFGAGQRTEAFF | - | TRBJ1-1 | - | TRBV5-4
TGTGCCAGCAGCTTAAACCCTAGCGGGGTCACAGATACGCAGTATTTT | CASSLNPSGVTDTQYF | TRBD2 | TRBJ2-3 | - | TRBV7-6
TGCGCCAGCAGCACGACCGGGACAGGGGCAGATACGCAGTATTTT | CASSTTGTGADTQYF | TRBD1 | TRBJ2-3 | - | TRBV5-1
TGTGCCTGGAGTCCTCATGAGGTCGGAGGCTACACCTTC | CAWSPHEVGGYTF | - | TRBJ1-2 | - | TRBV30
TGCGCCAGCAGCTTGGCGGGACAATTGTCAACTAATGAAAAACTGTTTTTT | CASSLAGQLSTNEKLFF | - | TRBJ1-4 | - | TRBV5-1
TGCGCCAGCAGCCGACTTACAGGGGATACTGAAGCTTTCTTT | CASSRLTGDTEAFF | TRBD1 | TRBJ1-1 | - | TRBV4-1
TGTGCCAGCAGCGTAGCTGTTAACTATGGCTACACCTTC | CASSVAVNYGYTF | - | TRBJ1-2 | - | TRBV9
TGCAGCGCGAGACAGGGGAGCACTGAAGCTTTCTTT | CSARQGSTEAFF | TRBD1 | TRBJ1-1 | - | TRBV29-1
TGCGCCAGCAGCCAAGATCGGGACTCTACCTACGAGCAGTCCTTC | CASSQDRDSTYEQSF | - | TRBJ2-7 | - | TRBV4-1
TGTGCCAGCAGTGAAACGGGACAGGGGGCGAGGGCTGAAGCTTTCTTT | CASSETGQGARAEAFF | TRBD1 | TRBJ1-1 | - | TRBV2
TGTGCCAGCAACCTCTTAGGGGGCCTCTACGAGCAGTACTTC | CASNLLGGLYEQYF | TRBD1 | TRBJ2-7 | - | TRBV6-5
TGTGCCACCAGCAGAGACCGAAGGGGGGGGAGCTCTGGAAACACCATATATTTT | CATSRDRRGGSSGNTIYF | - | TRBJ1-3 | - | TRBV15
TGTGCCAGCAGCTTCTATGGACAGGGGGCTAATGAGCAGTTCTTC | CASSFYGQGANEQFF | TRBD1 | TRBJ2-1 | - | TRBV5-8
TGTGCCAGCAGCAGATGGACAGGTTCACACGCTGAAGCTTTCTTT | CASSRWTGSHAEAFF | TRBD1 | TRBJ1-1 | - | TRBV6-2/TRBV6-3
TGTGCCACCAGCAGAGATTCTACTCGGGGGGATAAGGGCGAGCAGTACTTC | CATSRDSTRGDKGEQYF | TRBD2 | TRBJ2-7 | - | TRBV15
TGTGCCATCAGGGCCTCCGGGACAGATAATGAAAAACTGTTTTTT | CAIRASGTDNEKLFF | TRBD1 | TRBJ1-4 | few | TRBV10-3